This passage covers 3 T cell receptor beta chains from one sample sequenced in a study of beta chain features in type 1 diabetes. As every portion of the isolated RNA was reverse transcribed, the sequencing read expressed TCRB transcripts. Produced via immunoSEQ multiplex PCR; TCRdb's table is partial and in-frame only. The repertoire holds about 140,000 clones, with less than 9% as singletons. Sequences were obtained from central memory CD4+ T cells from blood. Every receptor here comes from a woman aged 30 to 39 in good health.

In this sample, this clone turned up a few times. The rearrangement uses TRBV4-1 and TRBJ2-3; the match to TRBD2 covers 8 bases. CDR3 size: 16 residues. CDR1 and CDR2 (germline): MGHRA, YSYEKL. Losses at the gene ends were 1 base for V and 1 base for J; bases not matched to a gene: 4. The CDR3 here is CASSQGNSGGTDTQYF. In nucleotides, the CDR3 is TGCGCCAGCAGCCAAGGAAATAGCGGGGGCACAGATACGCAGTATTTT.

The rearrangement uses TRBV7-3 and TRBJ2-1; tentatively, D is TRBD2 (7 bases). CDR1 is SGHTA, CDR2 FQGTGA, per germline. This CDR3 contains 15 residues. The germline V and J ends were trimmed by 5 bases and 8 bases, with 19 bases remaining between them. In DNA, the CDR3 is TGTGCCAGCAGCGCGGCGGGGGCTAAAATTCATGAGCAGTTCTTC. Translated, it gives CASSAAGAKIHEQFF.

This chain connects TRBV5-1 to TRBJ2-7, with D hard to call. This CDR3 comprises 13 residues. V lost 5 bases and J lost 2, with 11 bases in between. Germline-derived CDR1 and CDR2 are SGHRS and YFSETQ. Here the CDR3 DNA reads TGCGCCAGCAGACTCCCAGGCGCCTACGAGCAGTACTTC. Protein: CASRLPGAYEQYF.